The T cell receptor (beta chain) described here comes from a study of T cell responses to AZD1222 COVID-19 vaccine. Generated by immunoSEQ multiplex PCR, the TCRdb table keeps only in-frame clones and is missing some. The sample lists about 160,000 clones, over 75% occurring once. This clone was recorded only once. Its cognate antigen is unknown. Trimming removed 0 bases from V and 6 bases from J, with 6 bases in between. CDR3 size: 13 residues. The germline gives CDR1 SGHKS, CDR2 YYEKEE (reference sequence). Study conclusions and caveats: Repertoire collection took place solely once the T cell response had peaked. Donors were mostly white British, more females; clonal diversity possibly underestimated. Nearly half of spike-specific TCRs reportedly target unmutated variant regions.

The study pooled second doses at about 4 or about 12 weeks. The rearrangement links TRBV5-5 to TRBJ1-4; D unresolved. This receptor was identified in an adult who received the AZD1222 COVID-19 vaccine. The sequences come from peripheral blood, collected 28 days after the second AZD1222 dose. CDR3 sequence reads: CASSLVADEKLFF. DNA for the CDR3: TGTGCCAGCAGCTTGGTTGCAGATGAAAAACTGTTTTTT.